Listed below are T cell receptor beta chains from one sample, sequenced in a study of cytomegalovirus exposure and HLA in healthy donors. Only in-frame clones appear in the TCRdb table, and some are missing; sequencing was by immunoSEQ multiplex PCR. Of over 70,000 clones listed, approximately 94% were seen once; the top ten hold approximately 0.59%. Sequencing input: PBMCs. All receptors derive from a woman aged 18-29 years in good health and CMV-seronegative. CDR3s include the opening cysteine and the closing phenylalanine or tryptophan. The D gene is left open where the match is weak. The listing skips clone size in some rows; elsewhere it reads once, few, many or a size class.

D gene	V gene	clone size	J gene	CDR3 DNA	CDR3 protein
TRBD1	TRBV2	-	TRBJ1-2	TGTGCCAGCAGCCTAGGGACAGGGGGATATGGCTACACCTTC	CASSLGTGGYGYTF
TRBD2	TRBV28	-	TRBJ2-3	TGTGCCAGCACCCTCCGTCTTCGGGGGGGGACTGGTGTGGATACGCAGTATTTT	CASTLRLRGGTGVDTQYF
TRBD1	TRBV6-5	-	TRBJ1-5	TGTGCCAGCAGTTACGGCAGGGGGGCGGGTCAGCCCCAGCATTTT	CASSYGRGAGQPQHF
-	TRBV5-1	-	TRBJ2-2	TGCGCCAGCACCACGGGCGGGGACGCCCTGGGCGGGGAGCTGTTTTTT	CASTTGGDALGGELFF
-	TRBV4-2	-	TRBJ2-3	TGTGCCAGCAGCCAACTTCCGGGGTCCACAGATACGCAGTATTTT	CASSQLPGSTDTQYF
-	TRBV2	-	TRBJ2-6	TGTGCCAGCAGTAATACAGCAGCAGGGGCCAACGTCCTGACTTTC	CASSNTAAGANVLTF
-	TRBV28	-	TRBJ1-5	TGTGCCAGCAGGGACCATTACAGGGTTAATCAGCCCCAGCATTTT	CASRDHYRVNQPQHF
-	TRBV4-1	-	TRBJ2-2	TGCGCCAGCGCAGGGGGGTCCGGGGAGCTGTTTTTT	CASAGGSGELFF
-	TRBV18	-	TRBJ2-5	TGTGCCAGCTCACCACGGACAGTCCAAGAGACCCAGTACTTC	CASSPRTVQETQYF
TRBD1	TRBV7-6	-	TRBJ1-4	TGTGCCAGCAGACCTCCGGGACAGACTAATGAAAAACTGTTTTTT	CASRPPGQTNEKLFF
TRBD1	TRBV29-1	-	TRBJ2-7	TGCAGCGTAGCACAGGGGCCCTCCTACGAGCAGTACTTC	CSVAQGPSYEQYF
TRBD1	TRBV5-1	-	TRBJ1-1	TGCGCCAGCAGCCTGCAGGGGGGCACTGAAGCTTTCTTT	CASSLQGGTEAFF
TRBD1	TRBV28	once	TRBJ2-3	TGTGCCAGCAGTTTAAAGGGACAGGGGTTAGATACGCAGTATTTT	CASSLKGQGLDTQYF
TRBD2	TRBV7-9	-	TRBJ2-3	TGTGCCAGCAGCTCCTTTAGATTCACTAGCGGGGCCGCAGATACGCAGTATTTT	CASSSFRFTSGAADTQYF
-	TRBV21-1	-	TRBJ1-2	TGTGCCAGCAACTTCGCGAAGGAGGGGCGCTATGGCTACACCTTC	CASNFAKEGRYGYTF
-	TRBV18	-	TRBJ1-2	TGTGCCAGCTCACCTACCGCAGAGGCTAACTATGGCTACACCTTC	CASSPTAEANYGYTF
TRBD2	TRBV15	-	TRBJ2-5	TGTGCCACCAGCAGAGAACTGAAATGGACTAGCGGGGGGGCAGGAGAGACCCAGTACTTC	CATSRELKWTSGGAGETQYF
-	TRBV6-1	-	TRBJ1-1	TGTGCCAGCAGGGTTACTAAGAACACTGAAGCTTTCTTT	CASRVTKNTEAFF
-	TRBV28	-	TRBJ1-2	TGTGCCAGCAGTTTAACTTGGGGACTAAACTATGGCTACACCTTC	CASSLTWGLNYGYTF
TRBD1	TRBV28	-	TRBJ2-5	TGTGCCAGCAGCCGTCTAAGGATCTCGACAGGGGGCGGAGAGACCCAGTACTTC	CASSRLRISTGGGETQYF
-	TRBV4-3	-	TRBJ1-4	TGCGCCAGCAGCCAAGATAGAGGAAGCCTCACTCAAAAACTGTTTTTT	CASSQDRGSLTQKLFF
TRBD2	TRBV7-2	-	TRBJ2-1	TGTGCCAGCAGCGTAGCGGGGGGGCACTACAATGAGCAGTTCTTC	CASSVAGGHYNEQFF
TRBD2	TRBV6-5	-	TRBJ2-2	TGTGCCAGCAGGTCAGGCAGCGGGGATACCGGGGAGCTGTTTTTT	CASRSGSGDTGELFF
TRBD1	TRBV19	-	TRBJ2-7	TGTGCCAGTAGTATAGAGGGACAGGGGAAACCATCCTACGAGCAGTACTTC	CASSIEGQGKPSYEQYF
-	TRBV28	-	TRBJ2-7	TGTGCCAGCAGTTCACACGTAAGCTCCTACGAGCAGTACTTC	CASSSHVSSYEQYF
-	TRBV27	-	TRBJ1-1	TGTGCCAGCAGTTTTAGTAGCAGTTCGAACACTGAAGCTTTCTTT	CASSFSSSSNTEAFF
TRBD1	TRBV6-1	-	TRBJ1-6	TGTGCCAGCAGTGACAGACAGGGTGGGAATTCACCCCTCCACTTT	CASSDRQGGNSPLHF
-	TRBV5-1	-	TRBJ2-7	TGCGCCAGCAGCTATACCGGGACAAACTCCTACGAGCAGTACTTC	CASSYTGTNSYEQYF
-	TRBV9	-	TRBJ2-2	TGTGCCAGCAGCGTAGGGGGAGGCGCCGGGGAGCTGTTTTTT	CASSVGGGAGELFF
-	TRBV9	-	TRBJ2-2	TGTGCCAGCAGCCTTCCGGGATCCACCAGGGGGGAGCTGTTTTTT	CASSLPGSTRGELFF
-	TRBV6-5	-	TRBJ2-1	TGTGCCAGCAGTGAGACCCCTAGGCCTGAGCAGTTCTTC	CASSETPRPEQFF
-	TRBV27	-	TRBJ1-1	TGTGCCAGCGGGAGGTCGGGAGAAGCTTTCTTT	CASGRSGEAFF
TRBD1	TRBV5-5	-	TRBJ2-1	TGTGCCAGCAGCGGGGGACAGGGGTATGAGCAGTTCTTC	CASSGGQGYEQFF